This T cell receptor (beta chain) was found in a study of T cell responses to AZD1222 COVID-19 vaccine. A word on this clone: Its cognate antigen is unknown.

Sequencing used immunoSEQ multiplex PCR; TCRdb keeps in-frame clones, though not all of them. Here the sample spans about 82,000 clones, about 93% being singletons. General study results and limits: Donors were chiefly white British, with a greater number of females, and clonal diversity was perhaps underestimated. Unmutated variant regions reportedly attract nearly half of all spike-specific TCRs. There were repertoire samples only from the period after the peak T cell response. Spike was spanned by vaccine-associated CD4 TCRs, with dominance at 160-218 and 743-854.

The CDR3 extends over 17 amino acids. V was cut by 0 bases and J by 2 bases, with 16 bases left in between. Per germline, CDR1 MNHNS and CDR2 SASEGT. This chain uses TRBV6-1 with TRBJ1-2, with D possibly TRBD1 on 5 matching bases. The sequencing here drew on peripheral blood, taken 28 days after the second AZD1222 dose. This clonotype originated in an adult who received the AZD1222 COVID-19 vaccine. The CDR3 region is CASSEALSAGRNYGYTF. The DNA for the CDR3 is TGTGCCAGCAGTGAAGCGCTTAGTGCAGGGAGGAACTATGGCTACACCTTC.